This TCR beta chain was retrieved from a study of T cell changes during pregnancy in multiple sclerosis. The V segment lost 2 bases and the J segment 6 bases; nucleotides outside the gene matches: 7. The CDR3 extends over 15 amino acids. Germline V gene sequence: CDR1 GTSNPN, CDR2 SVGIG (reference sequence). Sequenced by immunoSEQ multiplex PCR; TCRdb stores in-frame clones only, minus some. The sample shows about 110,000 clones, 80% to 95% of them seen only once. The clonotype originates from a female donor with multiple sclerosis, enrolled in a pregnancy study. This sample comprised peripheral blood, obtained after pregnancy. The chain recombines TRBV30 with TRBJ1-2, with TRBD1 matching over 12 bases. The CDR3 coding sequence is TGTGCCTGGAGTCACACGGGACAGGGGGCGGATGGCTACACCTTC. This encodes CAWSHTGQGADGYTF.